This T cell receptor (beta chain) derives from a study of blood T cell repertoires in COVID-19. Study at large: Samples of COVID-19 (acute and convalescent) were obtained from the United States, Italy and Spain. T cells, B-cell-depleted T cells, or PBMCs supplied cDNA or gDNA.

This CDR3 is 12 amino acids long. The J segment lost 4 bases and the V segment lost 8 bases, leaving 7 bases of the junction unmatched. CDR1 and CDR2 from the germline V gene are SQVTM and ANQGSEA. Assay: immunoSEQ multiplex PCR; the TCRdb copy retains only in-frame clones and omits some. The sample lists approximately 230,000 clones; 80% to 90% were seen once. Sample: peripheral blood. The chain recombines TRBV29-1 with TRBJ1-1; 7 nucleotides match TRBD1. The origin of this receptor is a man aged 25 to 40 who had recovered from COVID-19. The CDR3 sequence is CSLHQGGTEAFF. The CDR3 DNA reads as TGCAGCCTCCATCAGGGGGGCACTGAAGCTTTCTTT.